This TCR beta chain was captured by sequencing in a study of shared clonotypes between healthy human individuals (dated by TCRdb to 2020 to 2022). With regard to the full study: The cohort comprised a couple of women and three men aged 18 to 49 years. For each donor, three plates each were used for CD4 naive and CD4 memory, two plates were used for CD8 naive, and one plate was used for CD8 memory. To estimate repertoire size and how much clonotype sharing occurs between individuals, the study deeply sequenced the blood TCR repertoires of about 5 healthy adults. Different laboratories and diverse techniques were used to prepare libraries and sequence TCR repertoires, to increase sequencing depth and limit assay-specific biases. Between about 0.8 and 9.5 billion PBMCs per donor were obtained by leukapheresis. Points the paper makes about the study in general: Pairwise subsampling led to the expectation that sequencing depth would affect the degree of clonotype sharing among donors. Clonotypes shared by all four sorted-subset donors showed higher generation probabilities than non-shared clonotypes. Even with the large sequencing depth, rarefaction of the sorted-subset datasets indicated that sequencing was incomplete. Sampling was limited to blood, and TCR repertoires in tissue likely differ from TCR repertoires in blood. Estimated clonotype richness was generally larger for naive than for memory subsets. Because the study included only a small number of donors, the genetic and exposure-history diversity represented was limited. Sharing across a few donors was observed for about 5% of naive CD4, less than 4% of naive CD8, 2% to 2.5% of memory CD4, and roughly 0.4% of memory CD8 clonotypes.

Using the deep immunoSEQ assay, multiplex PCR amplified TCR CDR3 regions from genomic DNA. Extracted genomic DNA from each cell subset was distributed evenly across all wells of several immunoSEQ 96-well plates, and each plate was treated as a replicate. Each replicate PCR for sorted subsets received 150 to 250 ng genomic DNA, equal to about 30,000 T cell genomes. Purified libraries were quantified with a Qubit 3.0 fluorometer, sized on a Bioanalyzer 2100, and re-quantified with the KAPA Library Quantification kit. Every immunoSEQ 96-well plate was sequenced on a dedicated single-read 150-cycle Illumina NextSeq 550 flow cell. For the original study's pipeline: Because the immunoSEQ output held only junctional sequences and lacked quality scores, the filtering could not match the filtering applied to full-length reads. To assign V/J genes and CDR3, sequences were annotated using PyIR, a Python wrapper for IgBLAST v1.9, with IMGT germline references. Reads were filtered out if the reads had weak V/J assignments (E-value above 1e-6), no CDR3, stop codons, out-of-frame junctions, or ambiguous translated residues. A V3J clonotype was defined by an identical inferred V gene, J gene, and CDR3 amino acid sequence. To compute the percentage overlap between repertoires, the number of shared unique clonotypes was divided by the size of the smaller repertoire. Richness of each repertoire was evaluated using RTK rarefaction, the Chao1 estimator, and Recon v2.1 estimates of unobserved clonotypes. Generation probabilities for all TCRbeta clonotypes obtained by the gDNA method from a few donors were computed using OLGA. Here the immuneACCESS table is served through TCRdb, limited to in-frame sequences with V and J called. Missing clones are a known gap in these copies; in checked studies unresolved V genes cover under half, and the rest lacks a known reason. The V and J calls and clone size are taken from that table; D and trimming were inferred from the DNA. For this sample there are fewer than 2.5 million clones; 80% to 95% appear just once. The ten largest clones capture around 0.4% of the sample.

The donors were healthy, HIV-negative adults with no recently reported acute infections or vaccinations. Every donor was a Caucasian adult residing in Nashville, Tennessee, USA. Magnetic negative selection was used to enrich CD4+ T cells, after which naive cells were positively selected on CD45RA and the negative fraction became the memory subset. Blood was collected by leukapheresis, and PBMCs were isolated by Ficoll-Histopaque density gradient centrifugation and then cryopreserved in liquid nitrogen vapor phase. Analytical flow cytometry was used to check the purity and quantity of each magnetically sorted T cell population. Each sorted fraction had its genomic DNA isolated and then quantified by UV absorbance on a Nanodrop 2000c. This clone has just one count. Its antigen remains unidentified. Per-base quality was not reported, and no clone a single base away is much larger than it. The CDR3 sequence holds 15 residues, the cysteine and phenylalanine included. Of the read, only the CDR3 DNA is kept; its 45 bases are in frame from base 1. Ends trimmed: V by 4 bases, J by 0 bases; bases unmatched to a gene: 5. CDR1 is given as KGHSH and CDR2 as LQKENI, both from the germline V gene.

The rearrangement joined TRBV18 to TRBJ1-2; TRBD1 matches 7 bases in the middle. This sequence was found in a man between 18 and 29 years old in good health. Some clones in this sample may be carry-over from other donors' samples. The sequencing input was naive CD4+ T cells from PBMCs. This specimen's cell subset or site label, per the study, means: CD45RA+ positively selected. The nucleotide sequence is TGTGCCAGCTCACTAAGTGGACAGGCTAACTATGGCTACACCTTC. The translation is CASSLSGQANYGYTF.